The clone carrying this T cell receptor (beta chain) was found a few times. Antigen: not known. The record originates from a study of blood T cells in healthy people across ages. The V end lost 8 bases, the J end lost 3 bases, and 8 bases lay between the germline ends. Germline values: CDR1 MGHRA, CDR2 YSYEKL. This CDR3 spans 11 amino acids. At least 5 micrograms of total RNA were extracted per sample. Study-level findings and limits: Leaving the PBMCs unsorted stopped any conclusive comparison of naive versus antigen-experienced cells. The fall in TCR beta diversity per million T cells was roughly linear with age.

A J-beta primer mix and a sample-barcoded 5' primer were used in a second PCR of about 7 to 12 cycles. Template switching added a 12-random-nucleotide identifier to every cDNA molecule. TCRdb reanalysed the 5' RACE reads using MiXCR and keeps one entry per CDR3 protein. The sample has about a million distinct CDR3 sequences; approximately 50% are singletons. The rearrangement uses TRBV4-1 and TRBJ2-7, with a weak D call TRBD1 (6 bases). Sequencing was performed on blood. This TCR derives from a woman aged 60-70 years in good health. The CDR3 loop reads CASAGDYEQYF. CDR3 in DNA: TGCGCCAGCGCAGGGGACTACGAGCAGTACTTC.